Listed below are T cell receptor beta chains from one sample, sequenced in a study of T cell repertoires in cytomegalovirus infection. These receptors' targets are unknown. TCRdb reprocessed the reads via MiXCR and lists one record per CDR3 protein. The sample has some 940,000 distinct CDR3 sequences; about 33% are singletons. The source was cultured CD8+ T cells from PBMCs, collected from culture after CMV antigen stimulation. These receptors all come from a human donor in good health (CMV status not recorded). Some clones in this sample may be carry-over from other donors' samples. The CDR3 runs from the conserved cysteine through the conserved F or W. Each record gives: CDR3 DNA, CDR3 protein, clone size, J gene, D gene, V gene. A D gene is named only where the DNA matches it firmly. Clone size is given for some rows only: seen once, a few or many times, or a class if the clone is expanded.

cdr3_nt: TGTGCCAGCAGCCAATTGGAGTTGGGGAACACTGAAGCTTTCTTT; cdr3_aa: CASSQLELGNTEAFF; clone_size: -; j_call: TRBJ1-1; d_call: -; v_call: TRBV16
cdr3_nt: TGTGCCAGCAGCTTGGACCCGGGGACAGGGGTAACCGGGGAGCTGTTTTTT; cdr3_aa: CASSLDPGTGVTGELFF; clone_size: -; j_call: TRBJ2-2; d_call: TRBD1; v_call: TRBV5-8
cdr3_nt: TGTGCCAGTCGGTGGATCGACACTGAAGCTTTCTTT; cdr3_aa: CASRWIDTEAFF; clone_size: -; j_call: TRBJ1-1; d_call: -; v_call: TRBV12-3/TRBV12-4
cdr3_nt: TGTGCCAGCAGCCAGGGGGGTGAAGAGACCCAGTACTTC; cdr3_aa: CASSQGGEETQYF; clone_size: -; j_call: TRBJ2-5; d_call: -; v_call: TRBV7-9
cdr3_nt: TGTACCAGCAGCCCTAGCGGGGGGTCCTCCTACGAGCAGTACTTC; cdr3_aa: CTSSPSGGSSYEQYF; clone_size: -; j_call: TRBJ2-7; d_call: TRBD2; v_call: TRBV7-9
cdr3_nt: TGCGCCAGCAGCTTGGCCGAGGCAGGCCCCTCCTACGAGCAGTACTTC; cdr3_aa: CASSLAEAGPSYEQYF; clone_size: -; j_call: TRBJ2-7; d_call: -; v_call: TRBV5-1
cdr3_nt: TGTGCCAGCAGCCTCGGGCAAAGAGCTTTCTTT; cdr3_aa: CASSLGQRAFF; clone_size: -; j_call: TRBJ1-1; d_call: -; v_call: TRBV7-9
cdr3_nt: TGTGCCAGCATTGACGGGGGGCCTTACAATGAGCAGTTCTTC; cdr3_aa: CASIDGGPYNEQFF; clone_size: -; j_call: TRBJ2-1; d_call: -; v_call: TRBV2
cdr3_nt: TGTGCCAGCAACGGAGAGGCTCTAGCGGGGGGAGAGGACACCGGGGAGCTGTTTTTT; cdr3_aa: CASNGEALAGGEDTGELFF; clone_size: few; j_call: TRBJ2-2; d_call: TRBD2; v_call: TRBV2
cdr3_nt: TGTGCCAGCAGCTACCCGCCGGGACAGGGGGTTCCGACCCAGTACTTC; cdr3_aa: CASSYPPGQGVPTQYF; clone_size: many; j_call: TRBJ2-5; d_call: TRBD1; v_call: TRBV7-2
cdr3_nt: TGCGCCAGCAGCCAAATATCAAGTGTAAACACTTATGGCTACACCTTC; cdr3_aa: CASSQISSVNTYGYTF; clone_size: few; j_call: TRBJ1-2; d_call: -; v_call: TRBV4-1
cdr3_nt: TGTGCCAGCAGCCCTCCGGGACAGGGGGCTCAAGAGACCCAGTACTTC; cdr3_aa: CASSPPGQGAQETQYF; clone_size: -; j_call: TRBJ2-5; d_call: TRBD1; v_call: TRBV9
cdr3_nt: TGTGCCACCAGCGATAAGACTAGTCGGGTTTCCAATGAGCAGTTCTTC; cdr3_aa: CATSDKTSRVSNEQFF; clone_size: -; j_call: TRBJ2-1; d_call: -; v_call: TRBV15
cdr3_nt: TGTGCCATCAGTGAATCAGGTCCCGGCTCCTACGAGCAGTACTTC; cdr3_aa: CAISESGPGSYEQYF; clone_size: -; j_call: TRBJ2-7; d_call: -; v_call: TRBV10-3
cdr3_nt: TGTGCCAGCAGCTTAGGCCTCAGGGCAGATGGCTACACCTTC; cdr3_aa: CASSLGLRADGYTF; clone_size: few; j_call: TRBJ1-2; d_call: -; v_call: TRBV7-9
cdr3_nt: TGTGCCAGCAGCTTAGCGGGAAGGAGGGGACAGGGGAACTACACCTTC; cdr3_aa: CASSLAGRRGQGNYTF; clone_size: -; j_call: TRBJ1-2; d_call: TRBD1; v_call: TRBV7-6
cdr3_nt: TGTGCCACCAGGAAGGGCACTGAAGCTTTCTTT; cdr3_aa: CATRKGTEAFF; clone_size: -; j_call: TRBJ1-1; d_call: -; v_call: TRBV24-1